Listed here are 27 T cell receptor beta chains from one sample, sequenced in a study of circulating and synovial CD4+ cells in juvenile arthritis (dated by TCRdb to the mid-2010s). The library was built by means of the immunoSEQ multiplex PCR assay. This immuneACCESS table, as held by TCRdb, lists in-frame sequences with V and J called but not all clones. Of the missing ones, under half trace to an unresolved V gene in checked studies; the others have no known cause. The table for this sample lists some 35,000 clones; roughly 96% of them were counted only once. Approximately 0.19% of the sample is held by the ten biggest clonotypes. The sequenced sample consisted of CD4+ T cells from blood. These receptors all come from a human donor with juvenile idiopathic arthritis.

The chain combines TRBV13 with TRBJ1-1; D is undetermined. In germline, CDR1 is PRHDT, CDR2 FYEKMQ (reference sequence). CDR3 length: 16 amino acids. V was cut by 2 bases and J by 1 base, with 14 bases left in between. As DNA, the CDR3 is TGTGCCAGCAGCTTAAATCCGTTACTTTCGAACACTGAAGCTTTCTTT. Amino acid sequence: CASSLNPLLSNTEAFF. Based on the CDR3 plus reference TRBV13 and TRBJ1-1, the full variable domain is AAGVIQSPRHLIKEKRETATLKCYPIPRHDTVYWYQQGPGQDPQFLISFYEKMQSDKGSIPDRFSAQQFSDYHSELNMSSLELGDSALYFCASSLNPLLSNTEAFFGQGTRLTVV.

The genes are TRBV2 and TRBJ1-1, with D possibly matching TRBD1 (5 bases). V was shortened by 5 bases and J by 4 bases, with 14 bases between the two germline ends. The CDR3 extends over 14 amino acids. Per germline, CDR1 SNHLY and CDR2 FYNNEI. The CDR3 spells CASSRQGWSTEAFF. The CDR3 region has the DNA TGTGCCAGCAGTAGGCAGGGCTGGAGCACTGAAGCTTTCTTT.

The J gene is TRBJ2-3, the V gene TRBV5-1; 8 bases align to TRBD2. V lost 1 base and J lost 6; bases outside the gene matches: 7. The CDR3 is 15 amino acids. Germline values: CDR1 SGHRS, CDR2 YFSETQ. CDR3 region: CASSLNGGAGDTQYF. The CDR3 DNA is TGCGCCAGCAGCTTGAACGGGGGGGCCGGGGATACGCAGTATTTT.

Here the CDR3 DNA reads TGTGCCAGCAAAAGGGGTACTAATGAAAAACTGTTTTTT. This sequence encodes CASKRGTNEKLFF. The gene calls are TRBV6-5 and TRBJ1-4, with D possibly TRBD1 on 5 matching bases. Germline loops: CDR1 MNHEY, CDR2 SVGAGI. Trimming pared 7 bases from V and 2 bases from J, leaving 8 bases between. The CDR3 is made up of 13 amino acids.

As regards this clone: The sample contains more than one DNA sequence encoding this CDR3. This chain uses TRBV25-1 with TRBJ1-6; 8 bases agree with TRBD1. Germline V gene lookup returns CDR1 MGHDK and CDR2 SYGVNS. The trim removed 1 base at V and 10 bases at J, leaving 6 bases unmatched. The CDR3 is made up of 15 amino acids. CDR3 DNA sequence: TGTGCCAGCAGTGAATTTAAGGCAGGGGGCTCACCCCTCCACTTT. Residues: CASSEFKAGGSPLHF.

This clone has just one count. The chain carries TRBV2 and TRBJ2-7; 8 positions match TRBD1. Germline CDR1 SNHLY, CDR2 FYNNEI. The CDR3 has 11 amino acids. The junction had 1 base not matched to a gene; V was cut back by 7 bases and J by 5 bases. The CDR3 DNA sequence: TGTGCCAGCAACAGGGGGAACGAGCAGTACTTC. This codes for CASNRGNEQYF.

This clone was counted once. This chain links TRBV23-1 with TRBJ1-4, with TRBD1 matching 7 bases. TRBV23-1 has ORF status, its function being uncertain. The CDR3 is 17 amino acids. The junction had 18 bases not matched to a gene; V was cut back by 6 bases and J by 8 bases. This CDR3 reads CASRRSETGVGREKLFF. The CDR3 nucleotides read TGCGCCAGCAGAAGATCAGAAACAGGGGTAGGACGCGAAAAACTGTTTTTT.

J is TRBJ2-3 and V is TRBV5-1; the D gene is possibly TRBD1 (6 bases). V was trimmed by 4 bases and J by 3 bases, leaving 12 bases between them. This CDR3 spans 14 amino acids. Per germline, CDR1 SGHRS and CDR2 YFSETQ. Written as DNA, the CDR3 is TGCGCCAGCAGCCCCCGGACAGTAACAGATACGCAGTATTTT. It is translated as CASSPRTVTDTQYF.

This chain links TRBV27 with TRBJ1-5, with TRBD1 matching over 11 bases. The ends lost 4 bases at V and 4 bases at J; junction bases unmatched: 3. The CDR3 has 15 residues. The V gene's germline CDR1 is MNHEY and CDR2 SMNVEV (reference sequence). The CDR3 sequence: CASSSGTGGNQPQHF. The CDR3 DNA reads as TGTGCCAGCAGTTCCGGGACAGGGGGAAATCAGCCCCAGCATTTT.

In DNA form, the CDR3 reads TGTGCCAGCGGGGACAGGGTCATCGCTTTCTTT. Amino acid sequence: CASGDRVIAFF. The chain couples TRBV18 to TRBJ1-1, with 9 bases lining up with TRBD1. With V trimmed by 8 bases and J by 11 bases, 6 bases remained unmatched. The CDR3 has 11 residues. In germline, CDR1 is KGHSH, CDR2 LQKENI.

V usage is TRBV18 and J usage is TRBJ2-7; 8 nucleotides match TRBD2. Germline V CDR1 and CDR2: KGHSH, LQKENI. This CDR3 comprises 17 residues. Trimming cost V 4 bases and J 9 bases; bases outside gene matches: 20. The CDR3 nucleotides are TGTGCCAGCTCACGCCTCCCAACAGCGGGAGAAAGTCTCGTGCAGTACTTC. It encodes CASSRLPTAGESLVQYF. Supplemented by reference TRBV18 and TRBJ2-7, the full variable domain reads NAGVMQNPRHLVRRRGQEARLRCSPMKGHSHVYWYRQLPEEGLKFMVYLQKENIIDESGMPKERFSAEFPKEGPSILRIQQVVRGDSAAYFCASSRLPTAGESLVQYFGPGTRLTVT.

The genes are TRBV9 and TRBJ2-1; 7 bases map to TRBD1. The CDR3 sequence is 16 residues long. CDR1 is SGDLS, CDR2 YYNGEE, per germline. Trimming at V came to 3 bases and at J to 4 bases, leaving 10 bases not matched to a gene. The CDR3 reads CASSAGSRGSYNEQFF. Here the CDR3 DNA reads TGTGCCAGCAGCGCGGGAAGCAGGGGGTCGTACAATGAGCAGTTCTTC.

The chain couples TRBV5-6 to TRBJ2-1; 8 bases are shared with TRBD1. The germline V gene encodes CDR1 SGHDT and CDR2 YYEEEE. V gave up 5 bases and J gave up 12 bases; unmatched junction bases: 13. This CDR3 is built from 14 residues. The CDR3: CASRGGQVEIGQFF. The CDR3 nucleotides are TGTGCCAGCAGAGGGGGACAGGTCGAAATTGGGCAGTTCTTC.

This clone came up once. The J gene is TRBJ2-3, the V gene TRBV19; 8 positions agree with TRBD2. CDR3 length equals 15 residues. Germline values: CDR1 LNHDA, CDR2 SQIVND (reference sequence). J lost 2 bases, V lost 7 bases, and 8 bases had no gene match. CDR3 DNA sequence: TGTGCCAGTAAGGTAGTACTAGCGGCCACAGATACGCAGTATTTT. Translated, it gives CASKVVLAATDTQYF.

The CDR3 reads CASSDRNSPLHF. Here the CDR3 DNA reads TGTGCCAGCAGTGATCGGAATTCACCCCTCCACTTT. The V and J genes are TRBV6-1 and TRBJ1-6; the D is unclear. CDR1 MNHNS and CDR2 SASEGT come from the germline V gene. Trimming shortened V by 3 bases and J by 7 bases, and 4 bases separated the two germline ends. CDR3 length: 12 residues.

This rearrangement joins TRBV15 to TRBJ2-3; 8 positions agree with TRBD1. CDR1 LNHNV and CDR2 YYDKDF come from the germline V gene (reference sequence). The CDR3 totals 14 residues. V lost 9 bases and J lost 1; bases outside the gene matches: 6. CDR3 coding DNA: TGTGCCACAAGTCCGGGACAGGGCACAGATACGCAGTATTTT. Translating gives CATSPGQGTDTQYF. The full variable domain, in which reference TRBV15 and TRBJ2-3 provide the parts outside the CDR3, is DAMVIQNPRYQVTQFGKPVTLSCSQTLNHNVMYWYQQKSSQAPKLLFHYYDKDFNNEADTPDNFQSRRPNTSFCFLDIRSPGLGDTAMYLCATSPGQGTDTQYFGPGTRLTVL.

This chain connects TRBV5-6 to TRBJ2-3, with TRBD2 as a possible D gene (6 bases). This CDR3 region has 15 residues. Germline CDR1 SGHDT, CDR2 YYEEEE. V was pared by 2 bases and J by 0 bases, with 10 bases between. For the CDR3, the DNA is TGTGCCAGCAGCTTCTTGCGGGGTAGCACAGATACGCAGTATTTT. This sequence encodes CASSFLRGSTDTQYF.

V gene TRBV6-5 combines with J gene TRBJ1-2; D perhaps matches TRBD1 (6 bases). The CDR3 spans 14 residues. Trimming left V 6 bases short and J 4 bases short, with 15 bases between. Germline CDR1 and CDR2: MNHEY and SVGAGI. CDR3 in amino acids: CASSLDRSLYGYTF. The DNA for the CDR3 is TGTGCCAGCAGCCTAGACAGGAGCCTCTATGGCTACACCTTC.

The chain is built from TRBV2 and TRBJ2-3; 7 nucleotides agree with TRBD2. Looked up from germline, CDR1 is SNHLY and CDR2 is FYNNEI. CDR3 length: 13 amino acids. V dropped 2 bases and J dropped 11; count of bases not matched to a gene: 7. The chain's CDR3 is CASSESERGGQYF. Here the CDR3 DNA reads TGTGCCAGCAGTGAATCTGAGCGGGGTGGGCAGTATTTT.

The V gene is TRBV10-1, the J gene TRBJ1-2; no reliable D call. The germline CDR1 and CDR2 sequences are WNHNN and SYGVQD (reference sequence). V lost 3 bases, J lost 3 bases, and 8 bases lay in between. This CDR3 is built from 13 residues. CDR3 loop: CASSDRPDYGYTF. The CDR3 nucleotides are TGCGCCAGCAGTGATCGTCCGGACTATGGCTACACCTTC.

The chain has TRBV6-5 and TRBJ2-3; D is unresolved. Between the trimmed V and J ends, which lost 2 bases and 2 bases, there was a span of 14 bases. Germline CDR1 and CDR2: MNHEY and SVGAGI. The CDR3 consists of 16 residues. This CDR3 reads CASSYTAKPPTDTQYF. CDR3 coding DNA: TGTGCCAGCAGTTACACCGCAAAGCCCCCCACAGATACGCAGTATTTT.

The chain has TRBV7-8 and TRBJ2-1, with 7 bases matching TRBD2. Per germline, CDR1 SGHVS and CDR2 FQNEAQ. This CDR3 spans 16 amino acids. Losses at the gene ends were 0 bases for V and 4 bases for J; bases not matched to a gene: 6. CDR3: CASSLADLADYNEQFF. CDR3 in DNA: TGTGCCAGCAGCTTAGCGGATCTAGCGGATTACAATGAGCAGTTCTTC.

This clone was detected once. This chain connects TRBV29-1 to TRBJ1-1; tentative D call: TRBD1 (5 bases). The CDR3 is 14 amino acids. Trimming removed 3 bases at V and 5 bases at J, with 16 bases between. CDR1 is SQVTM and CDR2 is ANQGSEA in the germline V gene. The CDR3 spells CSVESRAGQTEAFF. The CDR3 nucleotides are TGCAGCGTTGAGAGTCGGGCAGGGCAAACTGAAGCTTTCTTT.

The chain carries TRBV25-1 and TRBJ2-1; possibly TRBD1 for D (5 bases). The ends were cut back, 7 bases at V and 5 bases at J, with 6 bases in the middle. The CDR3 is 11 amino acids. From germline, CDR1 is MGHDK and CDR2 SYGVNS. CDR3 sequence reads: CASKGDNEQFF. The CDR3, as DNA: TGTGCCAGCAAAGGGGACAATGAGCAGTTCTTC.

This clone was seen only once. Other DNA sequences in this specimen translate into the identical CDR3. The rearrangement links TRBV6-6 to TRBJ2-1, with D perhaps TRBD1 (5 bases). V lost 5 bases to trimming and J lost 4 bases, with 9 bases between them. The CDR3 spans 13 residues. CDR1 and CDR2 (germline): MNHNY, SVGAGI (reference sequence). The CDR3 region is CASSRDSYNEQFF. The CDR3 bases are TGTGCCAGCAGTCGCGACAGTTACAATGAGCAGTTCTTC.

As concerns this clone: One end of the junction fails to match germline, which may point to a read error. The sample has other DNA sequences that encode this CDR3 too. The V call is TRBV5-4, the J call TRBJ1-1, with 8 nucleotides matching TRBD1. CDR3 size: 15 residues. The germline V gene has CDR1 SGHNT and CDR2 YYREEE (reference sequence). CDR3 bases: TGTGCCAGCAGCTTGGGTTCAGGGGGCGGAACTGAAGCCTTCTTT. Its protein is CASSLGSGGGTEAFF.

The rearrangement links TRBV5-1 to TRBJ2-1; perhaps TRBD1 as D (6 bases). V was pared by 2 bases and J by 8 bases, with 11 bases between. This CDR3 spans 13 amino acids. Germline V gene sequence: CDR1 SGHRS, CDR2 YFSETQ. The CDR3 DNA reads as TGCGCCAGCAGCTTCAGGGGTGGGGATGAGCAGTTCTTC. This encodes CASSFRGGDEQFF. Drawing the rest from reference TRBV5-1 and TRBJ2-1, the complete variable domain is KAGVTQTPRYLIKTRGQQVTLSCSPISGHRSVSWYQQTPGQGLQFLFEYFSETQRNKGNFPGRFSGRQFSNSRSEMNVSTLELGDSALYLCASSFRGGDEQFFGPGTRLTVL.